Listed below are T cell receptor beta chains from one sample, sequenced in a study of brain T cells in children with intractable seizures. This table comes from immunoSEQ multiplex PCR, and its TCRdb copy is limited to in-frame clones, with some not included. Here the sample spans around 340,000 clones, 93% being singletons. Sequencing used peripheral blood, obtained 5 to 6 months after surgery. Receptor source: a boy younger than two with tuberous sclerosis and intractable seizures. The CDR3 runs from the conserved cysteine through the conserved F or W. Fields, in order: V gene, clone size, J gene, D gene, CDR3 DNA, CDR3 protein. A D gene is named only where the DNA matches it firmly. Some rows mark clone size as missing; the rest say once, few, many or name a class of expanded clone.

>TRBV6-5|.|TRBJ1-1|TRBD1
TGTGCCAGCAGTTGGACAGGGGAGATGACTGAAGCTTTCTTT
CASSWTGEMTEAFF
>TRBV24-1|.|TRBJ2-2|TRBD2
TGTGCCACCAGTCCGGGGGGTGGATTCACCGGGGAGCTGTTTTTT
CATSPGGGFTGELFF
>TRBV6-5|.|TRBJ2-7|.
TGTGCCAGCAGTTCCAGTCTCCGCACCTACGAGCAGTACTTC
CASSSSLRTYEQYF
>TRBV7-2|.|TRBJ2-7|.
TGTGCCAGCAGCTTAAATCAGGACCGCCCCTACGAGCAGTACTTC
CASSLNQDRPYEQYF
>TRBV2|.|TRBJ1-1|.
TGTGCCAGCAGTGATGGAGGACTTCTGGACACTGAAGCTTTCTTT
CASSDGGLLDTEAFF
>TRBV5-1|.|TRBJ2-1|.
TGCGCCAGCAGCTTGATTGGCTCTCATGAGCAGTTCTTC
CASSLIGSHEQFF
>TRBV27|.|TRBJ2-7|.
TGTGCCAGCAGTTTAAGGAGGGACTCCCGGGAGCAGTACTTC
CASSLRRDSREQYF
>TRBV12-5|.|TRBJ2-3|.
TGTGCTAGTGGTACCCAAAACAGGGAGGGGCCAGATACGCAGTATTTT
CASGTQNREGPDTQYF
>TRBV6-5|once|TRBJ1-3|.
TGTGCCGGGTCCTGGGACTCTGGAAACACCATATATTTT
CAGSWDSGNTIYF
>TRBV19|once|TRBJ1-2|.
TGTGCCAGTAGTATTCGGGTGGGTAACTATGGCTACACCTTC
CASSIRVGNYGYTF
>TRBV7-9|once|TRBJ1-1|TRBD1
TGTGCCAGCAGCTCCTCATACGGGACAGGTACTGAAGCTTTCTTT
CASSSSYGTGTEAFF
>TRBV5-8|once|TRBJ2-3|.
TGTGCCAGCAGCTCCCAGGGGGATACGCAGTATTTT
CASSSQGDTQYF
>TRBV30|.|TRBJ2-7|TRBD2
TGTGCCTGGAGTGTTTGGACTAGCGGGTCCGCCTACGAGCAGTACTTC
CAWSVWTSGSAYEQYF
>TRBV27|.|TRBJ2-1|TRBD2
TGTGCCAGCAGTCCTTGGACTAGCGGGGGGGATGAGCAGTTCTTC
CASSPWTSGGDEQFF
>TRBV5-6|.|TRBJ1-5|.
TGTGCCAGCAGCTTGGGACACTTAAATCAGCCCCAGCATTTT
CASSLGHLNQPQHF
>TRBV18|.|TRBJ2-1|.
TGTGCCAGCTCACCAGGGGGCGAGTACTACAATGAGCAGTTCTTC
CASSPGGEYYNEQFF
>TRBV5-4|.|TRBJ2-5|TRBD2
TGTGCCAGCAGCCCGACTAGCGGGCAAGAGACCCAGTACTTC
CASSPTSGQETQYF
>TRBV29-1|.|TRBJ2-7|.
TGCAGCGTTCGCCAAGATGCGTCGTACGAGCAGTACTTC
CSVRQDASYEQYF
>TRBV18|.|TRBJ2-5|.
TGTGCCAGCTCACCACCAGGCGGGGAAGAGACCCAGTACTTC
CASSPPGGEETQYF
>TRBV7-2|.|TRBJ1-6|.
TGTGCCAGCAGCTTAGTAACGTCAGCGTATTCACCCCTCCACTTT
CASSLVTSAYSPLHF
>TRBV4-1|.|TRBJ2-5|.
TGCGCCAGCAGCCTGTTCTCTACCACAGGGCCAGAGACCCAGTACTTC
CASSLFSTTGPETQYF
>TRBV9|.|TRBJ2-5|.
TGTGCCAGCAGCTTGGGGGGGCTAGAGACCCAGTACTTC
CASSLGGLETQYF
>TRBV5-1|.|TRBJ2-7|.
TGCGCCAGCAGCTCGGACGTCTCCTACGAGCAGTACTTC
CASSSDVSYEQYF
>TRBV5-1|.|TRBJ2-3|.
TGCGCCAGCAGCTGGAGTGGCAAATCCTACACAGATACGCAGTATTTT
CASSWSGKSYTDTQYF
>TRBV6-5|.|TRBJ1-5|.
TGTGCCAGCAGCCCACCGAATCAGCCCCAGCATTTT
CASSPPNQPQHF
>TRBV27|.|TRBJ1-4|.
TGTGCCAGCAGTCCAAGAGAGGGGTCTGCAAAACTGTTTTTT
CASSPREGSAKLFF
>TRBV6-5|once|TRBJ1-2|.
TGTGCCAGCAGTTACGGGCAGGCCTATGGCTACACCTTC
CASSYGQAYGYTF
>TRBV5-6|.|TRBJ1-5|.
TGTGCCAGCAGCTCCGGGACGGATAGCAATCAGCCCCAGCATTTT
CASSSGTDSNQPQHF
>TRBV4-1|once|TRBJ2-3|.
TGCGCCAGCAGCCAAGGCCCGAGCTACACAGATACGCAGTATTTT
CASSQGPSYTDTQYF
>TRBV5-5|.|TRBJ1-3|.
TGTGCCAGCAGCTTGTTTCGGGACACCAGCTCTGGAAACACCATATATTTT
CASSLFRDTSSGNTIYF
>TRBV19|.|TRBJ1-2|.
TGTGCCAGTAGTGGCCCGGGGGGGATTAACTATGGCTACACCTTC
CASSGPGGINYGYTF
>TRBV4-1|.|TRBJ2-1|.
TGCGCCAGCAGCCAAGGTCAGGGGCGGTCCTACAATGAGCAGTTCTTC
CASSQGQGRSYNEQFF
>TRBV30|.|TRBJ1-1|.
TGTGCCTGGAGTTATGACAGCTACACTGAAGCTTTCTTT
CAWSYDSYTEAFF
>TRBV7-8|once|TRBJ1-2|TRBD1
TGTGCCAGCAGCGCCGCCACAGGGGGTGGCTATGGCTACACCTTC
CASSAATGGGYGYTF
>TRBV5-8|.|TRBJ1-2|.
TGTGCCAGCAGGGAGGGTGGTGGCTACACCTTC
CASREGGGYTF
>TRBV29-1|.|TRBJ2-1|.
TGCAGCGTTGGGACAGCCTATAGCTCCTACAATGAGCAGTTCTTC
CSVGTAYSSYNEQFF
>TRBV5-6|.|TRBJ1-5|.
TGTGCCAGCAGCAGACGGGCGGGGAGCAATCAGCCCCAGCATTTT
CASSRRAGSNQPQHF
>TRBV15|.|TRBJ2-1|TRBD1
TGTGCCACCAGCAGACAACCGGGACAGGGATACAATGAGCAGTTCTTC
CATSRQPGQGYNEQFF
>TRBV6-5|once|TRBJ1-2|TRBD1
TGTGCCAGCAGCTGGGGACAGGCAACTCACTATGGCTACACCTTC
CASSWGQATHYGYTF
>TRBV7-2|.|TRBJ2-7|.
TGTGCCAGCAGCTTTCTCGCGGGGCTCGGGCACGAGCAGTACTTC
CASSFLAGLGHEQYF
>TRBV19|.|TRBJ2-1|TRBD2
TGTGCCAGTAGTTCCCTAAGCGGGAGCTCCTACAATGAGCAGTTCTTC
CASSSLSGSSYNEQFF
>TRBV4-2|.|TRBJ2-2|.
TGTGCCAGCAGCCAAGACGTGCGAACCTCGAACACCGGGGAGCTGTTTTTT
CASSQDVRTSNTGELFF
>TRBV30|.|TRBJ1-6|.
TGTGCCTGGACTATGGGGAGTTATTCACCCCTCCACTTT
CAWTMGSYSPLHF